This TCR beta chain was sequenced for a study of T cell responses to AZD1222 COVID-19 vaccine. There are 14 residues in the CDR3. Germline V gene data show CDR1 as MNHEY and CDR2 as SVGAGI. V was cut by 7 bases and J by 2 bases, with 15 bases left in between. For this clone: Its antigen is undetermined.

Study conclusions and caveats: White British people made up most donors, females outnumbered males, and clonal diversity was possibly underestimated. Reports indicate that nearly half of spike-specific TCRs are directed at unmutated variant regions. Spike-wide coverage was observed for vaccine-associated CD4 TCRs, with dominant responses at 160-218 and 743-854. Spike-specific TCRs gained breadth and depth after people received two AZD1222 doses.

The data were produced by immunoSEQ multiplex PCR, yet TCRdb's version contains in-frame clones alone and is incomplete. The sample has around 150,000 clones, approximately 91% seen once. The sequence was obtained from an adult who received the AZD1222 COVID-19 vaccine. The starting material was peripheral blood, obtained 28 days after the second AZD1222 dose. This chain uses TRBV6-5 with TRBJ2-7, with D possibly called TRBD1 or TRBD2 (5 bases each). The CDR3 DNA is TGTGCCAGCAATAGCCGGGGCCCGACCTACGAGCAGTACTTC. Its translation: CASNSRGPTYEQYF.